This T cell receptor beta chain originates from a study of T cell responses to AZD1222 COVID-19 vaccine. General study points: It was only after the peak T cell response that any repertoires were sampled. Nearly half of spike-specific TCRs reportedly target unmutated variant regions.

As regards this clone: The antigen is undetermined.

Sequencing was performed with immunoSEQ multiplex PCR; in TCRdb, only in-frame clones are kept and a portion is missing. The table shows roughly 120,000 clones, with approximately 90% occurring only once. The receptor was isolated from an adult who received the AZD1222 COVID-19 vaccine. The specimen was peripheral blood, collected 28 days after the second AZD1222 dose.

In nucleotides, the CDR3 is TGCAGCGTAAGGGGGACGGTGGGTGGAGGACGAATGAACACTGAAGCTTTCTTT. It codes for CSVRGTVGGGRMNTEAFF. The chain couples TRBV29-1 to TRBJ1-1, with TRBD1 as a possible D gene (6 bases). The ends were cut back, 6 bases at V and 0 bases at J, with 26 bases in the middle. Germline V lookup: CDR1 SQVTM, CDR2 ANQGSEA. The CDR3 has 18 amino acids.